The clone carrying this TCR beta chain was observed a few times. Per the authors' pipeline: For nucleated cells, counts were estimated from reference gene primer amplification. Profiling relied on immunoSEQ multiplex PCR, and the TCRdb table lists in-frame clones only, not all of them. V, J and clone size derive from that table, while D and trimming were established from the DNA sequence. This sample has some 120,000 clones; 80% occur once, and the top ten carry 25%. This sample was taken from a study of blood T cell repertoires in COVID-19. Study-level background: There were acute and convalescent COVID-19 samples, and they came from the United States, Italy and Spain. PBMCs, B-cell-depleted T cells, or T cells were the source of the cDNA or gDNA that made up the material.

Germline values: CDR1 LGHNA, CDR2 YSLEER. The CDR3 has 14 residues. Trimming stripped 0 bases from V and 4 bases from J, with 7 bases between. This clonotype was obtained from a human donor in a cohort sampled during active COVID-19. This sequence joins TRBV4-3 and TRBJ1-5; no definite D call. Source material: peripheral blood. The CDR3 coding sequence is TGCGCCAGCAGCCAAGACAGGCTGAATCAGCCCCAGCATTTT. This gives the protein CASSQDRLNQPQHF.